Listed here are 31 T cell receptor beta chains from one sample, sequenced in a study of shared clonotypes between healthy human individuals (dated by TCRdb to between 2020 and 2021). Library method: the immunoSEQ multiplex PCR assay. In its TCRdb copy, this immuneACCESS table keeps in-frame sequences only and misses some clones. Where compared with another copy, unresolved V genes explain less than half of these, and the others have no known cause. The sample includes about 2.4 million clones, with over 85% observed a single time. 0.14% of the sample rests with the top ten. The sequencing sample was made of naive CD4+ T cells sorted from blood. Sample cell subset or site, as interpreted from the label and publication: CD45RA+ positively selected. These receptors were collected from a man in his late teens or twenties in good health.

V usage is TRBV7-2 and J usage is TRBJ2-7, with 14 bases lining up with TRBD2. Germline-derived CDR1 and CDR2 are SGHTA and FQGNSA. CDR3 length: 17 amino acids. V gave up 5 bases and J gave up 5 bases; unmatched junction bases: 11. The CDR3 DNA sequence: TGTGCCAGCAGCCAGACTAGCGGGGGGGCTCGCCTCCACGAGCAGTACTTC. Translated: CASSQTSGGARLHEQYF.

CDR3: CASSQGTGSGANVLTF. The CDR3 DNA is TGTGCCAGCAGCCAAGGAACAGGCTCTGGGGCCAACGTCCTGACTTTC. The chain employs TRBV14 and TRBJ2-6; the D gene is possibly TRBD1 (5 bases). The CDR3 has 16 amino acids. Between the trimmed V and J ends, which lost 1 base and 0 bases, there was a span of 7 bases. In germline, CDR1 is SGHDN, CDR2 FVKESK.

V gene TRBV11-2 combines with J gene TRBJ1-3; D call uncertain. Per the germline V gene, CDR1 is SGHAT and CDR2 is FQNNGV. Trimming removed 1 base at V and 4 bases at J, with 5 bases between. This CDR3 has 13 residues. In DNA, the CDR3 is TGTGCCAGCAGCTTAGCCGACGGAAACACCATATATTTT. Its protein is CASSLADGNTIYF.

This clone was seen a single time. The chain uses TRBV7-2 and TRBJ2-5; tentative D call: TRBD1 (5 bases). Germline V gene data show CDR1 as SGHTA and CDR2 as FQGNSA. Trimming cost V 0 bases and J 4 bases, with 9 bases left between them. This CDR3 contains 14 residues. The CDR3 nucleotides are TGTGCCAGCAGCTTAGCACAGGCGGTAGAGACCCAGTACTTC. This gives the protein CASSLAQAVETQYF.

This clone was seen more than once but under ten times. The chain combines TRBV6-5 with TRBJ1-6; D not resolved. Trimming pared 7 bases from V and 8 bases from J, leaving 9 bases between. The CDR3 is made up of 12 amino acids. The germline CDR1 and CDR2 sequences are MNHEY and SVGAGI. Here the CDR3 reads CASTNRDSPLHF. The CDR3 DNA follows: TGTGCCAGCACCAACCGGGATTCACCCCTCCACTTT.

In DNA, the CDR3 is TGTGCCAGCAGCCGGACAGGTGAAAAACTGTTTTTT. It yields the protein CASSRTGEKLFF. The chain couples TRBV14 to TRBJ1-4, with TRBD1 matching 7 bases. After removal of 4 bases from V and 7 bases from J, the junction contained 0 bases not matched to a gene. The germline gives CDR1 SGHDN, CDR2 FVKESK. This CDR3 spans 12 amino acids.

This chain joins TRBV18 and TRBJ2-7; D call uncertain. The CDR3 length is 14 residues. V shed 3 bases and J shed 3 bases, with 12 bases lying between them. Germline V CDR1 and CDR2: KGHSH, LQKENI. CDR3 nucleotides: TGTGCCAGCTCACCTGACATTAGGAACTACGAGCAGTACTTC. Residues: CASSPDIRNYEQYF. Full variable domain (rest looked up from reference TRBV18 and TRBJ2-7): NAGVMQNPRHLVRRRGQEARLRCSPMKGHSHVYWYRQLPEEGLKFMVYLQKENIIDESGMPKERFSAEFPKEGPSILRIQQVVRGDSAAYFCASSPDIRNYEQYFGPGTRLTVT.

The gene calls are TRBV11-2 and TRBJ2-1; D unresolved. Between the trimmed V and J ends, which lost 8 bases and 8 bases, there was a span of 10 bases. Germline V gene data show CDR1 as SGHAT and CDR2 as FQNNGV. The CDR3 runs 11 residues. CDR3 loop: CASGRVYEQFF. The CDR3, as DNA: TGTGCCAGCGGTAGGGTGTATGAGCAGTTCTTC.

The chain employs TRBV7-2 and TRBJ2-3, with TRBD2 matching over 7 bases. The CDR3 is made up of 17 amino acids. V lost 5 bases to trimming and J lost 6 bases; unmatched junction nucleotides: 17. Germline CDR1 SGHTA, CDR2 FQGNSA. CDR3 in DNA: TGTGCCAGCAGCCCCCCGGGGGGATCTAATCTACGGGATACGCAGTATTTT. Translated, it gives CASSPPGGSNLRDTQYF.

Points on this clone: This sample also contains other DNA sequences that code for the same CDR3. The V call is TRBV5-1, the J call TRBJ2-7, with D unclear. V shed 1 base and J shed 4 bases, with 9 bases lying between them. Germline loops: CDR1 SGHRS, CDR2 YFSETQ. CDR3 length: 13 residues. CDR3 residues: CASSLTSRYEQYF. CDR3 DNA sequence: TGCGCCAGCAGCTTGACATCCAGGTACGAGCAGTACTTC. Combining the CDR3 with reference TRBV5-1 and TRBJ2-7 gives the whole variable domain KAGVTQTPRYLIKTRGQQVTLSCSPISGHRSVSWYQQTPGQGLQFLFEYFSETQRNKGNFPGRFSGRQFSNSRSEMNVSTLELGDSALYLCASSLTSRYEQYFGPGTRLTVT.

CDR3 residues: CASTLQGQETQYF. CDR3 coding DNA: TGTGCCAGCACCCTTCAGGGCCAAGAGACCCAGTACTTC. V and J are TRBV5-5 and TRBJ2-5, with D maybe TRBD1 (5 bases). V was trimmed by 6 bases and J by 1 base, leaving 10 bases between them. Germline assignment: CDR1 SGHKS and CDR2 YYEKEE (reference sequence). CDR3 length equals 13 residues.

In this sample, this clone turned up once. The chain carries TRBV27 and TRBJ2-1, with TRBD1 matching over 8 bases. This CDR3 has 16 residues. Trimming at V came to 6 bases and at J to 6 bases, leaving 13 bases not matched to a gene. Germline CDR1 MNHEY, CDR2 SMNVEV (reference sequence). CDR3: CASSRRQGLIGNEQFF. CDR3 sequence (DNA): TGTGCCAGCAGCCGACGACAGGGGCTGATAGGCAATGAGCAGTTCTTC.

This chain links TRBV9 with TRBJ2-5, with D maybe TRBD2 (5 bases). The V and J ends lost 0 bases and 6 bases respectively, with 9 bases between them. Germline V CDR1 and CDR2: SGDLS, YYNGEE. The CDR3 contains 13 residues. The CDR3 sequence: CASSVEPSKTQYF. In DNA form, the CDR3 reads TGTGCCAGCAGCGTAGAACCTAGCAAGACCCAGTACTTC.

The chain carries TRBV14 and TRBJ2-3; no firm D call. With 2 bases removed from V and 6 bases from J, the gap between germline ends came to 3 bases. Germline V gene lookup returns CDR1 SGHDN and CDR2 FVKESK. This CDR3 has 11 amino acids. In DNA form, the CDR3 reads TGTGCCAGCAGCCAAAGGGATACGCAGTATTTT. Amino acid sequence: CASSQRDTQYF.

This clone was found once. V and J are TRBV4-1 and TRBJ1-1; D unclear. The CDR3 is 15 amino acids. Germline assignment: CDR1 MGHRA and CDR2 YSYEKL. V gave up 2 bases and J gave up 6 bases, with 16 bases separating them. Here the CDR3 reads CASSQTVSGHAEAFF. The CDR3 coding sequence is TGCGCCAGCAGCCAAACGGTATCGGGTCATGCTGAAGCTTTCTTT.

Concerning this clone: Other DNA sequences of this sample code for an identical CDR3. The genes are TRBV5-4 and TRBJ2-2; 12 bases are shared with TRBD2. This CDR3 spans 16 amino acids. Per the germline V gene, CDR1 is SGHNT and CDR2 is YYREEE (reference sequence). J was trimmed by 4 bases and V by 0 bases; bases with no gene match: 1. The CDR3 here is CASSLGLAGVTGELFF. Here the CDR3 DNA reads TGTGCCAGCAGCTTGGGACTAGCGGGGGTCACCGGGGAGCTGTTTTTT.

V and J are TRBV7-8 and TRBJ1-2, with 7 positions matching TRBD1. The length of the CDR3 is 15 residues. The V gene's germline CDR1 is SGHVS and CDR2 FQNEAQ. V was clipped by 1 base and J by 4 bases; unmatched bases: 6. CDR3 bases: TGTGCCAGCAGCTTAGAGGACAGGCTATCCTATGGCTACACCTTC. Translated, it gives CASSLEDRLSYGYTF.

The V and J genes are TRBV2 and TRBJ1-5; D is unresolved. Germline lookup yields CDR1 SNHLY and CDR2 FYNNEI. V lost 7 bases and J 2 bases, leaving 12 bases between the germline ends. The CDR3 runs to 14 residues. CDR3 region: CASNSGGGNQPQHF. Written as DNA, the CDR3 is TGTGCCAGCAACTCGGGAGGCGGCAATCAGCCCCAGCATTTT.

This chain joins TRBV7-9 and TRBJ1-1, with a possible D match to TRBD1 (6 bases). Germline V gene sequence: CDR1 SEHNR, CDR2 FQNEAQ (reference sequence). This CDR3 region has 15 residues. Trimming stripped 5 bases from V and 4 bases from J, with 17 bases between. The DNA of the CDR3 is TGTGCCAGCAGCAAGCCTGGCCAAGGGGGCACTGAAGCTTTCTTT. Translation: CASSKPGQGGTEAFF.

The chain recombines TRBV10-1 with TRBJ2-1; D remains unclear. The CDR3 contains 10 residues. Germline V gene data show CDR1 as WNHNN and CDR2 as SYGVQD (reference sequence). Trimming removed 8 bases from V and 8 bases from J, with 7 bases in between. The CDR3 region is CASSTDEQFF. The CDR3, as DNA: TGCGCCAGCTCCACCGATGAGCAGTTCTTC.

V gene TRBV18 combines with J gene TRBJ2-5; D possibly uses TRBD1 or TRBD2 (5 bases each). There are 14 residues in the CDR3. The V end was cut by 6 bases, the J end by 1 base, with 12 bases between. The V gene's germline CDR1 is KGHSH and CDR2 LQKENI. The CDR3 spells CASSTGPSQETQYF. The CDR3, as DNA: TGTGCCAGCTCGACGGGGCCCAGCCAAGAGACCCAGTACTTC.

The chain employs TRBV30 and TRBJ2-5; D is unclear. TRBJ2-7 matches the DNA end more closely, so the J call is doubtful. This CDR3 has 11 residues. Germline CDR1 GTSNPN, CDR2 SVGIG (reference sequence). CDR3 residues: CAWSSDYEQYF. The CDR3 DNA is TGTGCCTGGAGTTCTGATTACGAGCAGTACTTC.

The chain carries TRBV28 and TRBJ1-2, with 7 bases identical to TRBD1. Germline assignment: CDR1 MDHEN and CDR2 SYDVKM. The CDR3 is 22 amino acids. J gave up 1 base and V 6 bases, and 29 bases lay outside the gene matches. The CDR3 DNA sequence: TGTGCCAGCAGATTGGGTAGTTTGTTCCTGGTAGACAGGGAGGGGTTTAACTATGGCTACACCTTC. Encoded protein: CASRLGSLFLVDREGFNYGYTF.

V and J are TRBV6-5 and TRBJ1-2, with a weak D call TRBD1 (6 bases). The CDR3 has 13 amino acids. V lost 5 bases to trimming and J lost 8 bases, with 15 bases between them. The germline V gene encodes CDR1 MNHEY and CDR2 SVGAGI. CDR3 sequence: CASSAETGLGYTF. CDR3 in DNA: TGTGCCAGCAGTGCAGAAACAGGGTTGGGCTACACCTTC.

This clone was picked up one time. The genes are TRBV5-1 and TRBJ2-3; 13 bases are a match to TRBD2. The CDR3 has 18 residues. Trimming cost V 4 bases and J 3 bases; bases outside gene matches: 11. Germline V CDR1 and CDR2: SGHRS, YFSETQ. The CDR3 coding sequence is TGCGCCAGCAGCCGGACTAGCGGGAGTTTAGGTATAACAGATACGCAGTATTTT. Protein sequence: CASSRTSGSLGITDTQYF.

This chain connects TRBV19 to TRBJ1-4; D perhaps matches TRBD1 (5 bases). This CDR3 comprises 16 residues. V gave up 3 bases and J gave up 3 bases, with 14 bases separating them. CDR1 and CDR2 (germline): LNHDA, SQIVND (reference sequence). CDR3 protein: CASSIALGGANEKLFF. In nucleotides, the CDR3 is TGTGCCAGTAGTATCGCTCTCGGGGGAGCTAATGAAAAACTGTTTTTT.

The gene calls are TRBV30 and TRBJ2-1; tentatively, D is TRBD1 or TRBD2 (5 bases each). Germline V gene lookup returns CDR1 GTSNPN and CDR2 SVGIG (reference sequence). The CDR3 length is 12 residues. Trimming pared 8 bases from V and 2 bases from J, leaving 10 bases between. In nucleotides, the CDR3 is TGTGCCCGGGACGGGGCCTACAATGAGCAGTTCTTC. Its translation is CARDGAYNEQFF.

The rearrangement joins TRBV28 to TRBJ1-2; TRBD1 agrees at 9 bases. V lost 3 bases and J lost 2; bases outside the gene matches: 10. Looked up from germline, CDR1 is MDHEN and CDR2 is SYDVKM. This CDR3 is built from 17 residues. The CDR3 nucleotides are TGTGCCAGCAGTTTTTATTTGGGACAGGGCCGAAACTATGGCTACACCTTC. Translating it yields CASSFYLGQGRNYGYTF.

This clone was recorded once. The same CDR3 also results from other DNA sequences found in this sample. This chain links TRBV5-1 with TRBJ1-2, with D perhaps TRBD1 (5 bases). The CDR3 totals 12 residues. Trimming removed 2 bases from V and 7 bases from J, with 9 bases in between. The germline gives CDR1 SGHRS, CDR2 YFSETQ. The CDR3 reads CASSLGTSGYTF. The DNA of the CDR3 is TGCGCCAGCAGCTTAGGGACGTCTGGCTACACCTTC.

This clone has just one count. The rearrangement joins TRBV4-1 to TRBJ1-5, with a possible D match to TRBD1 (6 bases). V shed 0 bases and J shed 2 bases, with 11 bases lying between them. Per germline, CDR1 MGHRA and CDR2 YSYEKL. The CDR3 spans 16 residues. CDR3 protein: CASSQEPRGGNQPQHF. CDR3 bases: TGCGCCAGCAGCCAAGAACCCAGGGGTGGCAATCAGCCCCAGCATTTT.

The chain employs TRBV7-2 and TRBJ2-1; TRBD1 matches 12 bases. Per the germline V gene, CDR1 is SGHTA and CDR2 is FQGNSA. The V segment lost 6 bases and the J segment 9 bases; nucleotides outside the gene matches: 9. This CDR3 region has 15 residues. This chain's CDR3 is CASSFRDRGRGEQFF. The CDR3 DNA reads TGTGCCAGCAGTTTCCGGGACAGGGGGCGCGGTGAGCAGTTCTTC. The full variable domain, in which reference TRBV7-2 and TRBJ2-1 provide the parts outside the CDR3, is GAGVSQSPSNKVTEKGKDVELRCDPISGHTALYWYRQSLGQGLEFLIYFQGNSAPDKSGLPSDRFSAERTGGSVSTLTIQRTQQEDSAVYLCASSFRDRGRGEQFFGPGTRLTVL.